Presented here are 18 T cell receptor beta chains from one specimen sequenced in a study of sequential checkpoint blockade in melanoma. The treatment here: randomized to nivolumab then ipilimumab (arm A) or the reverse (arm B). Some clones are missing from TCRdb's copy, which holds only in-frame ones; the method was immunoSEQ multiplex PCR. The sample has about 6,000 clones; about 20% are singletons. Sequenced material: tumor tissue (inferred from file names), taken from a patient given nivolumab and ipilimumab in sequence. Receptors originate from a human donor with melanoma.

This clone has more than one count but fewer than ten. The rearrangement joins TRBV19 to TRBJ1-5, with a weak D call TRBD1 (6 bases). The CDR3 is 15 residues long. Trimming shortened V by 5 bases and J by 0 bases, and 11 bases separated the two germline ends. The germline V gene has CDR1 LNHDA and CDR2 SQIVND (reference sequence). The CDR3 sequence is CASSPGQYSNQPQHF. Here the CDR3 DNA reads TGTGCCAGTAGTCCAGGACAGTATAGCAATCAGCCCCAGCATTTT.

The CDR3 sequence: CASSPLGRDTYEQYF. The CDR3 coding sequence is TGCGCCAGCAGCCCCTTAGGGCGGGATACCTACGAGCAGTACTTC. The J gene is TRBJ2-7, the V gene TRBV5-1; tentative D call: TRBD2 (6 bases). V lost 4 bases, J lost 2 bases, and 16 bases lay in between. The CDR3 extends over 15 amino acids. Germline assignment: CDR1 SGHRS and CDR2 YFSETQ.

This chain uses TRBV6-8 with TRBJ1-6; the D gene is possibly TRBD1 (5 bases). Germline CDR1 is MNHGY and CDR2 is SAAAGT. V was cut by 6 bases and J by 8 bases, with 17 bases left in between. The CDR3 totals 15 residues. The CDR3 loop is CASSLIWGGDSPLHF. The CDR3, as DNA: TGTGCCAGCAGCCTTATTTGGGGAGGGGATTCACCCCTCCACTTT.

This clone rates as medium-sized. The chain couples TRBV10-2 to TRBJ1-1; D not resolved. Trimming took 2 bases from V and 1 from J, leaving 5 bases between them. The V gene's germline CDR1 is WSHSY and CDR2 SAAADI. The CDR3 consists of 13 residues. For the CDR3, the DNA is TGCGCCAGCAGTGAGGGAGGGAACACTGAAGCTTTCTTT. It yields the protein CASSEGGNTEAFF.

The chain is built from TRBV7-8 and TRBJ2-3; D gene unclear. The CDR3 covers 13 residues. The V gene lost 2 bases and the J gene lost 5 bases, with 8 bases spanning the gap. The germline CDR1 and CDR2 sequences are SGHVS and FQNEAQ. The chain's CDR3 is CASSLLLGDTQYF. The CDR3 DNA reads TGTGCCAGCAGCTTACTGCTTGGAGATACGCAGTATTTT.

This clone is categorized as medium-sized (0.01 to 0.1%). The chain joins TRBV19 to TRBJ1-1; D call uncertain. Germline V gene sequence: CDR1 LNHDA, CDR2 SQIVND (reference sequence). Trimming took off 7 bases at V and 2 bases at J, with 17 bases between the two ends. The CDR3 length is 15 residues. DNA of the CDR3: TGTGCCAGTACCTATGCTACGGGCCTCAACACTGAAGCTTTCTTT. It encodes CASTYATGLNTEAFF.

The chain employs TRBV30 and TRBJ1-2; weak D call: TRBD1 (6 bases). The CDR3 contains 13 residues. V was pared by 3 bases and J by 3 bases, with 11 bases between. The germline CDR1 and CDR2 sequences are GTSNPN and SVGIG (reference sequence). The CDR3 DNA is TGTGCCTGGAGAGCAGGGGTCTACTATGGCTACACCTTC. It codes for CAWRAGVYYGYTF.

By sample fraction, this clone is hyperexpanded. The chain is built from TRBV15 and TRBJ2-3; either TRBD1 or TRBD2 may fit D (5 bases each). Per the germline V gene, CDR1 is LNHNV and CDR2 is YYDKDF (reference sequence). This CDR3 spans 15 amino acids. Trimming stripped 4 bases from V and 0 bases from J, with 11 bases between. This CDR3 is CATSTGTASTDTQYF. CDR3 bases: TGTGCCACCAGCACCGGGACGGCTAGCACAGATACGCAGTATTTT.

A few counts support this clone. The gene calls are TRBV5-1 and TRBJ2-7, with D possibly called TRBD1 or TRBD2 (6 bases each). Germline V lookup: CDR1 SGHRS, CDR2 YFSETQ. V lost 4 bases to trimming and J lost 3 bases, with 14 bases between them. This CDR3 is built from 14 residues. The CDR3 spells CASSPPGGRYEQYF. For the CDR3, the DNA is TGCGCCAGCAGCCCCCCCGGGGGCCGCTACGAGCAGTACTTC.

J is TRBJ2-7 and V is TRBV5-1; the match to TRBD2 covers 11 bases. The V and J ends lost 2 bases and 3 bases, in that order; junction bases with no gene match: 4. The CDR3 sequence is 15 residues long. In germline, CDR1 is SGHRS, CDR2 YFSETQ. For the CDR3, the DNA is TGCGCCAGCAGCTTAACTAGCGGGAGTATCTACGAGCAGTACTTC. Translated: CASSLTSGSIYEQYF. Drawing the rest from reference TRBV5-1 and TRBJ2-7, the complete variable domain is KAGVTQTPRYLIKTRGQQVTLSCSPISGHRSVSWYQQTPGQGLQFLFEYFSETQRNKGNFPGRFSGRQFSNSRSEMNVSTLELGDSALYLCASSLTSGSIYEQYFGPGTRLTVT.

Details on this clone: The junction shows a germline mismatch at one end, possibly a read error. The chain combines TRBV29-1 with TRBJ1-4, with unresolved D. Per germline, CDR1 SQVTM and CDR2 ANQGSEA. This CDR3 comprises 13 residues. The CDR3 region is CSGREPGNEKLFF. CDR3 DNA: TGCAGCGGGCGAGAGCCCGGAAATGAGAAACTGTTTTTT.

The chain carries TRBV29-1 and TRBJ2-7, with 9 bases fitting TRBD2. This CDR3 has 14 amino acids. V trimming: 6 bases; J trimming: 2 bases; junction bases outside the gene matches: 8. Germline V gene sequence: CDR1 SQVTM, CDR2 ANQGSEA. The CDR3, as DNA: TGCAGCGTCACCGGGACTAGCACCACCTACGAGCAGTACTTC. Encoded protein: CSVTGTSTTYEQYF.

The chain has TRBV18 and TRBJ1-4; 11 bases agree with TRBD1. Per the germline V gene, CDR1 is KGHSH and CDR2 is LQKENI. The CDR3 loop spans 14 amino acids. V dropped 6 bases and J dropped 8; count of bases not matched to a gene: 5. CDR3 nucleotide sequence: TGTGCCAGCTCGCCGGGACAGGGGGAGGAAAAACTGTTTTTT. Residues: CASSPGQGEEKLFF.

This sequence joins TRBV4-1 and TRBJ2-3; 8 bases are shared with TRBD2. The CDR3 length is 15 residues. CDR1 MGHRA and CDR2 YSYEKL come from the germline V gene. The V gene end was trimmed by 4 bases and the J gene end by 3 bases; junction bases not matched to a gene: 6. CDR3 DNA sequence: TGCGCCAGCAGCCCCACGGGACTAGGAACAGATACGCAGTATTTT. This gives the protein CASSPTGLGTDTQYF.

The chain links TRBV11-3 to TRBJ2-7, with 8 bases lining up with TRBD2. V shed 3 bases, J shed 3 bases, and the junction held 7 bases outside the gene matches. The CDR3 consists of 15 residues. The V gene's germline CDR1 is SGHNT and CDR2 YENEEA. CDR3: CASSLGAGGVYEQYF. Here the CDR3 DNA reads TGTGCCAGCAGCTTGGGTGCCGGGGGGGTCTACGAGCAGTACTTC. Based on the CDR3 plus reference TRBV11-3 and TRBJ2-7, the full variable domain is EAGVVQSPRYKIIEKKQPVAFWCNPISGHNTLYWYLQNLGQGPELLIRYENEEAVDDSQLPKDRFSAERLKGVDSTLKIQPAELGDSAVYLCASSLGAGGVYEQYFGPGTRLTVT.

This clone was found many times. The chain uses TRBV4-1 and TRBJ2-1, with no clear D. The V gene lost 4 bases and the J gene lost 7 bases, with 23 bases spanning the gap. CDR1 and CDR2 from the germline V gene are MGHRA and YSYEKL. The length of the CDR3 is 17 residues. The CDR3 region is CASSRSARAELGNEQFF. CDR3 nucleotides: TGCGCCAGCAGCCGCTCCGCCCGGGCAGAGCTTGGGAATGAGCAGTTCTTC.

The rearrangement uses TRBV19 and TRBJ2-7; TRBD2 agrees at 10 bases. Germline V gene lookup returns CDR1 LNHDA and CDR2 SQIVND (reference sequence). The trim removed 6 bases at V and 6 bases at J, leaving 11 bases unmatched. This CDR3 comprises 15 residues. The CDR3: CASSRTSGDFGEQYF. The CDR3 DNA is TGTGCCAGTAGCCGAACTAGCGGGGATTTCGGCGAGCAGTACTTC.

Ten or more counts support this clone. CDR3 amino acids: CASSYAGTEEETQYF. For the CDR3, the DNA is TGTGCCAGCAGTTACGCCGGGACAGAAGAAGAGACCCAGTACTTC. The gene calls are TRBV6-8 and TRBJ2-5; 7 positions agree with TRBD1. CDR1 and CDR2 from the germline V gene are MNHGY and SAAAGT. Trimming at V came to 2 bases and at J to 3 bases, leaving 6 bases not matched to a gene. This CDR3 is 15 amino acids long.